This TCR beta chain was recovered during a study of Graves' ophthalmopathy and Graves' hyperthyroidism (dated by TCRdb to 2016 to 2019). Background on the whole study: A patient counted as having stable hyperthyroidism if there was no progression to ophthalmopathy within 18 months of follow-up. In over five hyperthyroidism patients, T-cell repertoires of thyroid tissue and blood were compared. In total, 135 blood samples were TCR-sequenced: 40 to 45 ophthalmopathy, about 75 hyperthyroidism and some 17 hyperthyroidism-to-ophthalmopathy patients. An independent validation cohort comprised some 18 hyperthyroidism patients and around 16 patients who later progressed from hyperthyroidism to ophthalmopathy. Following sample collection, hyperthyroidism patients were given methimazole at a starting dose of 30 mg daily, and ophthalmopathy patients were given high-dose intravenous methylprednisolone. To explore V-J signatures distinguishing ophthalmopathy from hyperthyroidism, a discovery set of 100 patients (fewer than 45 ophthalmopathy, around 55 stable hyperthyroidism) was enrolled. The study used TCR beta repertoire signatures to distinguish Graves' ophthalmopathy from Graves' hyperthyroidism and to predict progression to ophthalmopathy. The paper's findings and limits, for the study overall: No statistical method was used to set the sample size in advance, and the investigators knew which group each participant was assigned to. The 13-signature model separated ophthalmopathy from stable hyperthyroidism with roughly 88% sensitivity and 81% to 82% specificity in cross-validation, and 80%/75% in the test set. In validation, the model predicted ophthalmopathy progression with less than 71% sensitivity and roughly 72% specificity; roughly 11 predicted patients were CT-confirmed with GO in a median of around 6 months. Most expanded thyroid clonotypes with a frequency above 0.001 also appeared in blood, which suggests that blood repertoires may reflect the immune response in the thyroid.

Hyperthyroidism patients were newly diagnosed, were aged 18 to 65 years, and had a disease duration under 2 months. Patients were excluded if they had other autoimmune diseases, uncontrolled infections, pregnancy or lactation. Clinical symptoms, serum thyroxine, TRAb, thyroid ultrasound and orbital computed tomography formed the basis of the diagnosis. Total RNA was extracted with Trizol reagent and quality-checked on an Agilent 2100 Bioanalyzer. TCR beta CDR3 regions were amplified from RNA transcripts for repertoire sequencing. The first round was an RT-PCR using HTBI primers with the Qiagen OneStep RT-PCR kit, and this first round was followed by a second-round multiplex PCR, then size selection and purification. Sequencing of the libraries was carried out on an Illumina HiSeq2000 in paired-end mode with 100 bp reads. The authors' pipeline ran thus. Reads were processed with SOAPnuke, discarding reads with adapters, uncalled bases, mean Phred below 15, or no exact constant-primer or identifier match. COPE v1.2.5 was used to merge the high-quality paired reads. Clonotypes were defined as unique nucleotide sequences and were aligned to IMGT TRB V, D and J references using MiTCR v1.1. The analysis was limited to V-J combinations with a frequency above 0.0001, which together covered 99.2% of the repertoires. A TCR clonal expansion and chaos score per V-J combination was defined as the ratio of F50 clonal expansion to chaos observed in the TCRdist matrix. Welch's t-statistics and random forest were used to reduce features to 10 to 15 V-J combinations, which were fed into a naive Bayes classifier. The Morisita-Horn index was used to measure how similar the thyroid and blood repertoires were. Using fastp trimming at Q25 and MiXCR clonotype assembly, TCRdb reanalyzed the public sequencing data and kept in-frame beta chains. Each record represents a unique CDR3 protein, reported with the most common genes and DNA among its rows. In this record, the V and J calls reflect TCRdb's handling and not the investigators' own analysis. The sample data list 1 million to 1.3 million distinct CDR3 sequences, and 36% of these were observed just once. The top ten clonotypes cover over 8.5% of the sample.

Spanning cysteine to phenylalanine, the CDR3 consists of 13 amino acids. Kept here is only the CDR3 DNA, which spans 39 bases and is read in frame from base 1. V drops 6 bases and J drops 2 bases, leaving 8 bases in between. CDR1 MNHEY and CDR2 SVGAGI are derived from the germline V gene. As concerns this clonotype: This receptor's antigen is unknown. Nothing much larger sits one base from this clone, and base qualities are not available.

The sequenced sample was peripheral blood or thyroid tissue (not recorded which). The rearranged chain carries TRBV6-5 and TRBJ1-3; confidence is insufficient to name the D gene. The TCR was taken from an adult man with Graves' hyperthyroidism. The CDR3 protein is CASSLETGNTIYF. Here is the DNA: TGTGCCAGCAGCCTCGAAACTGGAAACACCATATATTTT.